The 25 T cell receptor beta chains below were found in one sample sequenced in a study of identical twins. TCRdb used MiXCR to reprocess the 5' RACE reads, holding one entry per CDR3 protein. In the table there are 450,000 to 650,000 distinct CDR3 sequences, 9.5% to 10% of which are singletons. Separately, the same data were catalogued under a study of yellow fever vaccine responses in identical twins.

The sample consisted of PBMCs. Every receptor here comes from a woman aged 18-29 years in good health.

This clonotype was detected ten times or more. The J gene is TRBJ2-7, the V gene TRBV5-1, with 9 bases identical to TRBD2. The CDR3 covers 14 residues. The germline V gene has CDR1 SGHRS and CDR2 YFSETQ. Germline trimming cut 5 bases from V and 4 bases from J; bases unmatched to any gene: 7. CDR3 bases: TGCGCCAGCAGAGACGGGACTAGCCGTTACGAGCAGTACTTC. It yields the protein CASRDGTSRYEQYF.

The chain has TRBV11-2 and TRBJ2-1, with 8 bases aligning to TRBD2. The CDR3 runs 18 residues. Germline V gene data show CDR1 as SGHAT and CDR2 as FQNNGV. The J segment lost 1 base and the V segment lost 4 bases, leaving 12 bases of the junction unmatched. CDR3 loop: CASSSRMAGGESYNEQFF. For the CDR3, the DNA is TGTGCCAGCAGCTCCAGGATGGCGGGGGGCGAGTCCTACAATGAGCAGTTCTTC.

This clonotype was counted ten times or more. J is TRBJ2-3 and V is TRBV29-1; D unclear. In germline, CDR1 is SQVTM, CDR2 ANQGSEA. The CDR3 has 13 amino acids. The ends were cut back, 0 bases at V and 4 bases at J, with 8 bases in the middle. The CDR3 region has the DNA TGCAGCGTTGAAGATGGCAGATCAGATACGCAGTATTTT. Its protein is CSVEDGRSDTQYF.

Only a few counts were recorded for this clonotype. This chain uses TRBV19 with TRBJ2-7; D is possibly TRBD1 (6 bases). The length of the CDR3 is 17 residues. Germline assignment: CDR1 LNHDA and CDR2 SQIVND (reference sequence). With 4 bases removed from V and 2 bases from J, the gap between germline ends came to 21 bases. The CDR3 bases are TGTGCCAGTAGTAAGGGCCCACCGGGACAAGCGACCTACGAGCAGTACTTC. It is translated as CASSKGPPGQATYEQYF. Complete variable domain (other parts from reference TRBV19 and TRBJ2-7): DGGITQSPKYLFRKEGQNVTLSCEQNLNHDAMYWYRQDPGQGLRLIYYSQIVNDFQKGDIAEGYSVSREKKESFPLTVTSAQKNPTAFYLCASSKGPPGQATYEQYFGPGTRLTVT.

The rearrangement uses TRBV24-1 and TRBJ2-1; 8 nucleotides line up with TRBD2. V shed 4 bases, J shed 6 bases, and the junction held 4 bases outside the gene matches. The CDR3 sequence is 14 residues long. CDR1 and CDR2 (germline): KGHDR, SFDVKD. The CDR3 sequence: CATSDPGGANEQFF. In nucleotides, the CDR3 is TGTGCCACCAGTGACCCCGGGGGGGCCAATGAGCAGTTCTTC.

V usage is TRBV13 and J usage is TRBJ2-7, with D perhaps assigned TRBD1 or TRBD2 (5 bases each). V was cut by 5 bases and J by 0 bases, with 11 bases left in between. This CDR3 spans 14 amino acids. CDR1 PRHDT and CDR2 FYEKMQ come from the germline V gene (reference sequence). The CDR3 reads CASSLRDASYEQYF. DNA for the CDR3: TGTGCCAGCAGCCTCCGGGACGCCTCCTACGAGCAGTACTTC. The variable domain in full, with the rest retrieved from reference TRBV13 and TRBJ2-7, is AAGVIQSPRHLIKEKRETATLKCYPIPRHDTVYWYQQGPGQDPQFLISFYEKMQSDKGSIPDRFSAQQFSDYHSELNMSSLELGDSALYFCASSLRDASYEQYFGPGTRLTVT.

The CDR3 loop reads CSARDRDRGAETQYF. The CDR3 DNA is TGCAGTGCTAGAGATCGGGACAGGGGTGCGGAGACCCAGTACTTC. The chain combines TRBV20-1 with TRBJ2-5; 10 nucleotides line up with TRBD1. The V gene end was trimmed by 0 bases and the J gene end by 5 bases; junction bases not matched to a gene: 6. The germline gives CDR1 DFQATT, CDR2 SNEGSKA (reference sequence). The CDR3 spans 15 residues.

V and J are TRBV30 and TRBJ2-7; a weak D match, TRBD1 (5 bases). The germline V and J ends were trimmed by 2 bases and 3 bases, with 11 bases remaining between them. The CDR3 extends over 13 amino acids. From germline, CDR1 is GTSNPN and CDR2 SVGIG (reference sequence). The CDR3 nucleotides read TGTGCCTGGAGTCCGAATAGGGGCTACGAGCAGTACTTC. It codes for CAWSPNRGYEQYF.

The table lists this clonotype with a few counts. V is TRBV15 and J is TRBJ1-2, with D perhaps matching TRBD1 (5 bases). CDR1 and CDR2 (germline): LNHNV, YYDKDF (reference sequence). The length of the CDR3 is 14 residues. Trimming took off 5 bases at V and 10 bases at J, with 20 bases between the two ends. The CDR3 sequence is CATSGNGRGVSYTF. The DNA of the CDR3 is TGTGCCACCAGCGGCAACGGACGGGGGGTTTCCTACACCTTC.

This clonotype was seen only a few times. The rearrangement joins TRBV15 to TRBJ2-7; D unresolved. Germline V gives CDR1 LNHNV, CDR2 YYDKDF (reference sequence). The CDR3 consists of 16 residues. The V gene lost 5 bases and the J gene lost 2 bases, with 19 bases spanning the gap. CDR3 residues: CATSGFAVADTYEQYF. In nucleotides, the CDR3 is TGTGCCACCAGCGGGTTTGCCGTTGCTGATACCTACGAGCAGTACTTC.

Only a few counts were recorded for this clonotype. The chain combines TRBV3-1 with TRBJ2-2; 11 bases are shared with TRBD1. Germline-derived CDR1 and CDR2 are LGHDT and YNNKEL (reference sequence). The V gene end was trimmed by 7 bases and the J gene end by 6 bases; junction bases not matched to a gene: 13. This CDR3 comprises 17 residues. Here the CDR3 reads CASTRYRDRGNPGELFF. For the CDR3, the DNA is TGTGCCAGCACCCGATACCGGGACAGGGGGAATCCCGGGGAGCTGTTTTTT.

This chain connects TRBV20-1 to TRBJ2-7; 11 bases match TRBD2. In germline, CDR1 is DFQATT, CDR2 SNEGSKA (reference sequence). The junction had 14 bases not matched to a gene; V was cut back by 3 bases and J by 4 bases. The CDR3 runs to 17 residues. CDR3 bases: TGCAGTGCTAGGGCTCCTAGCGGGAGGAGTACAGGGTACGAGCAGTACTTC. This encodes CSARAPSGRSTGYEQYF.

This clonotype was recorded many times. The V gene is TRBV7-8, the J gene TRBJ1-1; D unresolved. The V gene's germline CDR1 is SGHVS and CDR2 FQNEAQ. Trimming pared 2 bases from V and 1 base from J, leaving 11 bases between. The CDR3 contains 15 residues. The DNA for the CDR3 is TGTGCCAGCAGCTTAAATATGGCACAGAACACTGAAGCTTTCTTT. Translated: CASSLNMAQNTEAFF.

This clonotype was counted between two and nine times. This chain uses TRBV11-2 with TRBJ2-5; 8 bases are shared with TRBD1. The V and J ends lost 6 bases and 5 bases, in that order; junction bases with no gene match: 11. Germline loops: CDR1 SGHAT, CDR2 FQNNGV. The CDR3 length is 15 residues. The CDR3 loop is CASSPLQGVGETQYF. The CDR3 coding sequence is TGTGCCAGCAGTCCATTACAGGGGGTAGGGGAGACCCAGTACTTC.

This clonotype occurred many times. The V gene is TRBV6-5, the J gene TRBJ1-1, with D possibly matching TRBD1 (5 bases). With 0 bases removed from V and 4 bases from J, the gap between germline ends came to 9 bases. The CDR3 runs to 14 residues. CDR1 is MNHEY and CDR2 is SVGAGI in the germline V gene. CDR3 coding DNA: TGTGCCAGCAGTTACTCGTCGGGGGGCACTGAAGCTTTCTTT. Translation: CASSYSSGGTEAFF.

The V gene is TRBV6-2 or TRBV6-3, the J gene TRBJ1-5, with D hard to call. V was pared by 3 bases and J by 4 bases, with 10 bases between. This CDR3 is built from 14 residues. The germline V gene encodes CDR1 MNHEY and CDR2 SVGEGT. The CDR3 nucleotides read TGTGCCAGCAGTTATTCCGGTTATAATCAGCCCCAGCATTTT. As protein: CASSYSGYNQPQHF.

J is TRBJ2-3 and V is TRBV2; D is ambiguous. Trimming left V 3 bases short and J 8 bases short, with 12 bases between. Germline V gene lookup returns CDR1 SNHLY and CDR2 FYNNEI. The CDR3 is made up of 13 amino acids. CDR3 residues: CASSEGLGVTQYF. CDR3 coding DNA: TGTGCCAGCAGTGAGGGTCTCGGTGTTACGCAGTATTTT.

This rearrangement joins TRBV28 to TRBJ2-1; 8 nucleotides match TRBD1. The CDR3 extends over 15 amino acids. In germline, CDR1 is MDHEN, CDR2 SYDVKM. The V and J ends lost 7 bases and 6 bases, in that order; junction bases with no gene match: 11. DNA for the CDR3: TGTGCCAGCACCCTAAATCTACAGGGGGGCAATGAGCAGTTCTTC. This sequence encodes CASTLNLQGGNEQFF.

The genes are TRBV20-1 and TRBJ2-4; the D is unclear. V shed 0 bases and J shed 1 base, with 10 bases lying between them. This CDR3 region has 15 residues. Germline-derived CDR1 and CDR2 are DFQATT and SNEGSKA (reference sequence). CDR3 nucleotide sequence: TGCAGTGCTAGAGATCCGGGCAGTGCCAAAAACATTCAGTACTTC. The encoded protein is CSARDPGSAKNIQYF.

In regard to this clonotype: A much larger clone lies one base from this, so it may be a read error. This chain links TRBV6-4 with TRBJ2-2; weak D call: TRBD2 (5 bases). V was trimmed by 2 bases and J by 5 bases, leaving 6 bases between them. CDR1 MRHNA and CDR2 SNTAGT come from the germline V gene. This CDR3 is 13 amino acids long. The CDR3 nucleotides are TGTGCCAGCAGTGACAGGGAGACCGGGGAGCTGTTTTTT. It is translated as CASSDRETGELFF.

Many counts were recorded for this clonotype. The rearrangement joins TRBV6-1 to TRBJ2-1; 12 nucleotides align to TRBD2. V shed 6 bases and J 0 bases; nucleotides not matched to a gene: 3. The CDR3 has 16 residues. CDR1 is MNHNS, CDR2 SASEGT, per germline. The CDR3 DNA is TGTGCCAGCAGACGGACTAGCGGGAACTCCTACAATGAGCAGTTCTTC. The encoded protein is CASRRTSGNSYNEQFF.

In its sample, this clonotype was seen many times. The chain joins TRBV4-3 to TRBJ2-7; D is ambiguous. CDR1 is LGHNA and CDR2 is YSLEER in the germline V gene. Trimming shortened V by 0 bases and J by 2 bases, and 8 bases separated the two germline ends. CDR3 length equals 14 residues. For the CDR3, the DNA is TGCGCCAGCAGCCAAGACTACGGAACCTACGAGCAGTACTTC. It codes for CASSQDYGTYEQYF.

This clonotype was found a few times. The rearrangement joins TRBV11-2 to TRBJ2-3, with unresolved D. V was shortened by 9 bases and J by 4 bases, with 17 bases between the two germline ends. The V gene's germline CDR1 is SGHAT and CDR2 FQNNGV. This CDR3 spans 14 amino acids. CDR3 DNA sequence: TGTGCCAGTCTCAACACGGGTTCCGCAGATACGCAGTATTTT. Protein sequence: CASLNTGSADTQYF.

In this sample, this clonotype turned up many times. J is TRBJ2-7 and V is TRBV7-9; D might be TRBD1 (6 bases). Trimming stripped 5 bases from V and 2 bases from J, with 19 bases between. CDR3 length equals 16 residues. Germline-derived CDR1 and CDR2 are SEHNR and FQNEAQ (reference sequence). CDR3 region: CASSQGPGHMAYEQYF. The CDR3 nucleotides are TGTGCCAGCAGCCAGGGTCCGGGACATATGGCCTACGAGCAGTACTTC.

The table lists this clonotype with a few counts. In DNA form, the CDR3 reads TGTGCCAGCAGCTTACCGGGACTAGCTACGCAGTATTTT. This sequence encodes CASSLPGLATQYF. The chain recombines TRBV11-2 with TRBJ2-3; 9 nucleotides agree with TRBD2. V lost 2 bases, J lost 8 bases, and 2 bases stayed unmatched. Germline values: CDR1 SGHAT, CDR2 FQNNGV. CDR3 length: 13 amino acids.